One sample yielded the 15 T cell receptor beta chains listed below, sequenced in a study of T-cell reconstitution after alpha-beta-depleted transplantation in children. It was with unique molecular identifiers that the TCRbeta library was prepared. MiXCR, run by TCRdb on the PCR reads, gives a single entry per CDR3 protein. The repertoire includes almost 500,000 distinct CDR3 sequences, around 13% of them detected once, and around 6.1% sits in the top ten. The sequencing here drew on PBMCs from the stem cell graft donor, taken from the stem cell graft. These receptor sequences come from a human donor who donated a stem cell graft to a child with combined immunodeficiency.

There are a few counts of this clonotype. This rearrangement joins TRBV28 to TRBJ2-1; tentatively, D is TRBD2 (5 bases). V was shortened by 1 base and J by 3 bases, with 10 bases between the two germline ends. The CDR3 runs to 15 residues. From germline, CDR1 is MDHEN and CDR2 SYDVKM. The CDR3 DNA follows: TGTGCCAGCAGTTTATTAGGGAGAAGCTACAATGAGCAGTTCTTC. This translates into CASSLLGRSYNEQFF. The whole variable domain, remainder taken from reference TRBV28 and TRBJ2-1, is DVKVTQSSRYLVKRTGEKVFLECVQDMDHENMFWYRQDPGLGLRLIYFSYDVKMKEKGDIPEGYSVSREKKERFSLILESASTNQTSMYLCASSLLGRSYNEQFFGPGTRLTVL.

The chain has TRBV30 and TRBJ1-2; D is unresolved. Germline V gene sequence: CDR1 GTSNPN, CDR2 SVGIG (reference sequence). The length of the CDR3 is 11 residues. Trimming removed 5 bases from V and 7 bases from J, with 11 bases in between. DNA of the CDR3: TGTGCCTGGGGTCCGGCAGGTGGCTACACCTTC. Protein sequence: CAWGPAGGYTF.

This clonotype was detected only once. This sequence joins TRBV6-4 and TRBJ1-1; D is perhaps TRBD1 (6 bases). Between the trimmed V and J ends, which lost 6 bases and 0 bases, there was a span of 26 bases. Germline lookup yields CDR1 MRHNA and CDR2 SNTAGT. This CDR3 has 19 residues. The CDR3 sequence: CASRGWSGGRFGMNTEAFF. DNA of the CDR3: TGTGCCAGCAGGGGCTGGAGCGGGGGGCGATTCGGAATGAACACTGAAGCTTTCTTT.

The V call is TRBV2, the J call TRBJ2-7; D remains unclear. In germline, CDR1 is SNHLY, CDR2 FYNNEI. This CDR3 region has 12 residues. V lost 4 bases and J 8 bases, leaving 12 bases between the germline ends. The chain's CDR3 is CASSVIGGQQYF. The CDR3, as DNA: TGTGCCAGCAGTGTAATAGGTGGTCAGCAGTACTTC.

The chain uses TRBV9 and TRBJ2-7, with 9 positions matching TRBD1. The CDR3 runs 15 residues. The V and J ends lost 0 bases and 3 bases, in that order; junction bases with no gene match: 4. Per germline, CDR1 SGDLS and CDR2 YYNGEE. This chain's CDR3 is CASSVAGQGNYEQYF. CDR3 DNA: TGTGCCAGCAGCGTAGCGGGACAGGGTAACTACGAGCAGTACTTC. Full variable domain (rest looked up from reference TRBV9 and TRBJ2-7): DSGVTQTPKHLITATGQRVTLRCSPRSGDLSVYWYQQSLDQGLQFLIQYYNGEERAKGNILERFSAQQFPDLHSELNLSSLELGDSALYFCASSVAGQGNYEQYFGPGTRLTVT.

This clonotype was recorded a few times. This sequence joins TRBV5-1 and TRBJ1-1; 8 bases are a match to TRBD1. Germline CDR1 is SGHRS and CDR2 is YFSETQ. This CDR3 is 15 amino acids long. V trimming: 4 bases; J trimming: 3 bases; junction bases outside the gene matches: 8. The CDR3 reads CASSPLTGEDTEAFF. The CDR3 bases are TGCGCCAGCAGCCCGCTGACAGGGGAGGACACTGAAGCTTTCTTT.

This clonotype has only a few counts. The V gene is TRBV10-3, the J gene TRBJ2-7, with TRBD2 matching 13 bases. Germline-derived CDR1 and CDR2 are ENHRY and SYGVKD. The CDR3 extends over 15 amino acids. Trimming cost V 4 bases and J 4 bases; bases outside gene matches: 4. The CDR3 spells CAISGGLAGFYEQYF. DNA of the CDR3: TGTGCCATCAGTGGGGGACTAGCGGGGTTTTACGAGCAGTACTTC.

The genes are TRBV2 and TRBJ2-2; 8 nucleotides agree with TRBD1. The J segment lost 2 bases and the V segment lost 7 bases, leaving 6 bases of the junction unmatched. The germline gives CDR1 SNHLY, CDR2 FYNNEI. The CDR3 has 15 amino acids. In nucleotides, the CDR3 is TGTGCCAGCAACCTAGGACAGGGTAACACCGGGGAGCTGTTTTTT. Amino acid sequence: CASNLGQGNTGELFF. Drawing the rest from reference TRBV2 and TRBJ2-2, the complete variable domain is EPEVTQTPSHQVTQMGQEVILRCVPISNHLYFYWYRQILGQKVEFLVSFYNNEISEKSEIFDDQFSVERPDGSNFTLKIRSTKLEDSAMYFCASNLGQGNTGELFFGEGSRLTVL.

The rearrangement uses TRBV5-1 and TRBJ2-5; TRBD1 aligns across 7 bases. Germline loops: CDR1 SGHRS, CDR2 YFSETQ. J was trimmed by 7 bases and V by 6 bases; bases with no gene match: 9. This CDR3 region has 13 residues. The CDR3 region is CASTPEGAGTQYF. The CDR3 coding sequence is TGCGCCAGCACCCCCGAGGGGGCCGGGACCCAGTACTTC.

There are many counts of this clonotype. V and J are TRBV20-1 and TRBJ2-7; D remains ambiguous. This CDR3 has 13 amino acids. Germline V gives CDR1 DFQATT, CDR2 SNEGSKA (reference sequence). Trimming took 2 bases from V and 4 from J, leaving 12 bases between them. CDR3 residues: CSARPTPGYEQYF. CDR3 nucleotides: TGCAGTGCTAGACCTACCCCAGGTTACGAGCAGTACTTC.

Ten or more counts support this clonotype. V is TRBV10-3 and J is TRBJ1-1, with TRBD1 as a possible D gene (5 bases). Trimming shortened V by 1 base and J by 10 bases, and 22 bases separated the two germline ends. Germline CDR1 is ENHRY and CDR2 is SYGVKD. The CDR3 contains 16 residues. CDR3 sequence: CAISEFIILRGRVAFF. CDR3 DNA: TGTGCCATCAGTGAGTTCATTATACTCCGGGGACGGGTAGCTTTCTTT.

This clonotype turned up a few times. The chain links TRBV7-9 to TRBJ2-5, with TRBD1 as a possible D gene (6 bases). The CDR3 runs to 15 residues. V lost 5 bases and J 3 bases, leaving 16 bases between the germline ends. CDR1 and CDR2 (germline): SEHNR, FQNEAQ (reference sequence). The CDR3 bases are TGTGCCAGCAGCGGTGACAGGCCACGAAAAGAGACCCAGTACTTC. Translated: CASSGDRPRKETQYF. Complete variable domain (other parts from reference TRBV7-9 and TRBJ2-5): DTGVSQNPRHKITKRGQNVTFRCDPISEHNRLYWYRQTLGQGPEFLTYFQNEAQLEKSRLLSDRFSAERPKGSFSTLEIQRTEQGDSAMYLCASSGDRPRKETQYFGPGTRLLVL.

This clonotype was observed once. V gene TRBV20-1 combines with J gene TRBJ2-1; TRBD2 matches at 9 bases. The length of the CDR3 is 15 residues. Germline V lookup: CDR1 DFQATT, CDR2 SNEGSKA (reference sequence). V was clipped by 4 bases and J by 2 bases; unmatched bases: 6. CDR3 sequence reads: CSANSRLAAYNEQFF. CDR3 DNA: TGCAGTGCTAACTCCAGACTAGCGGCCTACAATGAGCAGTTCTTC.

This clonotype was seen repeatedly, ten times or more. This chain uses TRBV12-3 or TRBV12-4 with TRBJ2-5; a possible D gene is TRBD2 (6 bases). The V and J ends lost 5 bases and 5 bases respectively, with 21 bases between them. The CDR3 runs 16 residues. The CDR3 sequence: CASSPSRVGGTETQYF. The CDR3 DNA sequence: TGTGCCAGCAGTCCTTCCCGGGTGGGGGGAACGGAGACCCAGTACTTC.

This clonotype was counted at least ten times. V gene TRBV6-5 combines with J gene TRBJ2-7; TRBD2 agrees at 7 bases. This CDR3 has 17 residues. Germline V gene data show CDR1 as MNHEY and CDR2 as SVGAGI. V trimming: 0 bases; J trimming: 0 bases; junction bases outside the gene matches: 8. CDR3 region: CASSYSILLANSYEQYF. DNA of the CDR3: TGTGCCAGCAGTTACTCGATCTTACTAGCGAACTCCTACGAGCAGTACTTC.